This T cell receptor (beta chain) was identified in a study of naive and memory T cell subsets (dated by TCRdb to the late 2010s). For context, the study as a whole: An open-source, UMI-based TCR alpha and beta sequencing pipeline was applied to sorted naive and memory peripheral blood T cell subsets. RNA was DNase-treated and reverse transcribed with TCR constant-region primers, mostly using SuperScript III. IgG serology results and the functional CMV T cell responses were in complete agreement.

Receptors were amplified or captured by UMI-ligation and nested PCR. The beta constant-region primer was an equimolar mix of two oligonucleotides covering both TRBC1 and TRBC2. T4 RNA ligase 1 ligated a single-stranded oligonucleotide carrying the SP2 primer and a 12-nucleotide UMI to the cDNA 3' end. The ligated cDNA went through four rounds of PCR with nested alpha and beta constant-region primers together with the SP2 primer. Incubation of the ligation reaction was carried out at 16 degrees C for roughly 18-24 hours. PCR2 was usually performed as a SYBR Green qPCR and halted at a preset threshold so that over-amplification would not occur. Agencourt AMPure XP magnetic beads were used for all purifications after the first. Libraries were quantified by Qubit and checked on a TapeStation, where a main peak was expected near 650 bp. Pooled libraries were sequenced on an Illumina MiSeq using v2 2x251 paired-end kits, and typically about 0.9-2.1 million reads were obtained per sample. Libraries were pooled at about 4.3 nM per sample, and about 4.5-7.5% PhiX was added to improve cluster recognition. In the paper's pipeline: V and J genes were assigned to Demultiplexor-processed FASTQ reads by Decombinator through tag matching, with a single base-pair mismatch being allowed. Collapsinator relied on UMIs to fix sequencing errors as well as frequency errors caused by PCR heterogeneity. TCRs were translated and CDR3s were extracted from the conserved cysteine to the FGXG phenylalanine by CDR3Translator, with non-productive sequences being flagged. Gini, Shannon entropy and inverse Simpson indices were calculated on repertoires subsampled to equal numbers of UMI-defined TCRs. Within the linear range, a power law was fitted by maximum likelihood to the distributions of clonotype abundance. For one naive CD8 sample, the pipeline and MIGEC produced similar UMI counts, unique TCR numbers and clonal distributions. A set of some 7,000 CMV-associated CDR3 sequences, compiled from VDJdb and a published dataset, was used to search the repertoires. The public reads were reprocessed in TCRdb via fastp at Q25 and MiXCR, keeping in-frame beta chains. Duplicate CDR3 protein sequences are folded into a single record with the most common DNA and genes. The V and J calls here are based on TCRdb, not the publication. In all, the sample holds some 83,000 distinct CDR3 sequences, and under 15% of those were seen once. The ten largest clonotypes hold about 0.9% of the sample.

The sample holds many counts of this clonotype. Its specific antigen is unknown. One base away there is no much larger clone; base qualities are not given. Study-wide conclusions, independent of this receptor: Single alpha or beta chain sequences, rather than paired alpha/beta receptors, were used to define clonotypes. RNA-based TCR counts may be affected by expression changes linked to T cell activation and differentiation. Gini index rose and Shannon and inverse Simpson diversity fell from naive through CM, EM and EMRA in both CD4 and CD8 cells. After error correction, over 95% of naive TCR sequences appeared only once, giving much steeper abundance distributions than memory subsets. TCR abundance followed a power law whose exponent differed between naive and memory subsets but was consistent across the three individuals. The repertoire findings for the naive and memory subsets could not be validated against a ground truth, as none was available.

TCR alpha and beta chain libraries were amplified separately from the second PCR step onward. To determine each donor's CMV status, fresh PBMCs were stimulated overnight with CMV viral lysate, and IFNgamma production from CD4+ T cells was then assessed. Miltenyi beads were used first to positively select CD4 T cells, and CD8 T cells were then positively selected from the CD4-negative fraction. Cells were stained for CD3, CD4, CD8, CD45RA, CD27 and a live/dead dye and were sorted on a BD Aria II into four subsets based on CD45RA and CD27. A few healthy volunteers provided blood, and each donor's sample was split into CD4 and CD8 T cells and then further divided into four differentiation subsets. Roughly 0.13 L of peripheral blood was collected from each donor, and PBMC were isolated by Ficoll-Paque PLUS density-gradient centrifugation. The sorted cells were lysed in RLT buffer, after which RNA was extracted using a Qiagen RNeasy kit and kept at -80 degrees C.

The clonotype was recovered from a human donor in good health. Source material: central memory CD4+ T cells from blood. What the cell subset or site label conveys for this sample: central memory, CD45RA- CD27+.

The CDR3 sequence is CASSGLAGAPDTQYF. The DNA is as follows: TGTGCCAGCAGCGGACTAGCGGGAGCTCCAGATACGCAGTATTTT. This chain is built from TRBV2 and TRBJ2-3; 13 central bases correspond to TRBD2. The CDR3 runs 15 amino acids, cysteine and phenylalanine included. Only the CDR3 region is kept as DNA, spanning 45 bases read in frame from base 1. Clipping removes 6 bases from V and 4 bases from J, with 4 as the unmatched junction base count. The germline V gene supplies CDR1 SNHLY and CDR2 FYNNEI.